These T cell receptor beta chains were read from a single sample in a study of shared clonotypes between healthy human individuals. Profiled with immunoSEQ multiplex PCR; TCRdb holds only in-frame clones, not every one. The sample shows 850,000 to 1,200,000 clones, around 75% of them seen only once. The specimen was memory CD4+ T cells sorted from blood. The receptors were gathered from a man aged 18 to 30 in good health. The CDR3 runs from the conserved cysteine through the conserved F or W. The D gene is left open where the match is weak. The size field is filled for only some rows; it gives once, few, many or a size class.

d_call: -; clone_size: -; v_call: TRBV5-1; j_call: TRBJ2-7; cdr3_aa: CASSLNRERYEQYF; cdr3_nt: TGCGCCAGCAGCTTGAACAGGGAACGTTACGAGCAGTACTTC
d_call: -; clone_size: -; v_call: TRBV21-1; j_call: TRBJ2-1; cdr3_aa: CASSDRVEEFSYNEQFF; cdr3_nt: TGTGCCAGCAGCGACCGAGTCGAGGAGTTCTCCTACAATGAGCAGTTCTTC
d_call: -; clone_size: -; v_call: TRBV30; j_call: TRBJ1-2; cdr3_aa: CAWSVGGAYGYTF; cdr3_nt: TGTGCCTGGAGTGTGGGGGGGGCCTATGGCTACACCTTC
d_call: -; clone_size: -; v_call: TRBV6-5; j_call: TRBJ1-1; cdr3_aa: CASSYSTLNTEAFF; cdr3_nt: TGTGCCAGCAGTTACTCCACACTGAACACTGAAGCTTTCTTT
d_call: -; clone_size: once; v_call: TRBV5-4; j_call: TRBJ2-2; cdr3_aa: CASSLAIGTGELFF; cdr3_nt: TGTGCCAGCAGCTTGGCCATCGGAACCGGGGAGCTGTTTTTT
d_call: -; clone_size: once; v_call: TRBV5-1; j_call: TRBJ2-1; cdr3_aa: CASSLAQVYEQFF; cdr3_nt: TGCGCCAGCAGCTTGGCTCAGGTATACGAGCAGTTCTTC
d_call: TRBD1; clone_size: -; v_call: TRBV10-1; j_call: TRBJ2-7; cdr3_aa: CASSERSGTGVYEQYF; cdr3_nt: TGCGCCAGCAGTGAGCGTAGCGGGACAGGGGTTTACGAGCAGTACTTC
d_call: -; clone_size: once; v_call: TRBV13; j_call: TRBJ1-1; cdr3_aa: CASTERGGLYLNTEAFF; cdr3_nt: TGTGCCAGCACCGAGAGGGGGGGACTATACCTGAACACTGAAGCTTTCTTT
d_call: TRBD1; clone_size: -; v_call: TRBV6-5; j_call: TRBJ1-2; cdr3_aa: CASSLGYRQGEGYTF; cdr3_nt: TGTGCCAGCAGTTTAGGGTATCGGCAGGGGGAAGGCTACACCTTC
d_call: -; clone_size: -; v_call: TRBV30; j_call: TRBJ1-2; cdr3_aa: CAWSQGGTREGGYTF; cdr3_nt: TGTGCCTGGTCTCAGGGCGGGACTAGGGAAGGAGGCTACACCTTC
d_call: -; clone_size: -; v_call: TRBV30; j_call: TRBJ1-2; cdr3_aa: CAWKPGLRLRVMGYTF; cdr3_nt: TGTGCCTGGAAACCGGGACTGCGGCTGAGAGTTATGGGCTACACCTTC
d_call: TRBD1; clone_size: -; v_call: TRBV28; j_call: TRBJ1-3; cdr3_aa: CASSVQGDSGNTIYF; cdr3_nt: TGTGCCAGCAGCGTCCAGGGGGACTCTGGAAACACCATATATTTT
d_call: -; clone_size: -; v_call: TRBV6-6; j_call: TRBJ2-7; cdr3_aa: CASAQSPTGRYEQYF; cdr3_nt: TGTGCCAGCGCCCAATCCCCGACAGGTCGCTACGAGCAGTACTTC
d_call: -; clone_size: -; v_call: TRBV27; j_call: TRBJ2-1; cdr3_aa: CASRLGSNEQFF; cdr3_nt: TGTGCCAGCAGGCTTGGCAGTAATGAGCAGTTCTTC
d_call: -; clone_size: -; v_call: TRBV5-8; j_call: TRBJ2-3; cdr3_aa: CASSLGPETDTQYF; cdr3_nt: TGTGCCAGCAGCTTGGGCCCCGAGACAGATACGCAGTATTTT
d_call: TRBD2; clone_size: once; v_call: TRBV2; j_call: TRBJ2-1; cdr3_aa: CASSGTSGYNEQFF; cdr3_nt: TGTGCCAGCAGTGGGACTAGCGGATACAATGAGCAGTTCTTC